This is a list of T cell receptor beta chains from one sample in a study of T-cell reconstitution after alpha-beta-depleted transplantation in children. TCRdb itself ran the PCR reads through MiXCR, one entry per CDR3 protein. The profile shows about 360,000 distinct CDR3 sequences, about an eighth of them singletons. The sequenced sample was PBMCs, obtained from the stem cell graft. All receptors derive from a human donor who donated a stem cell graft to a child with Fanconi anemia. CDR3s include the opening cysteine and the closing phenylalanine or tryptophan. The D gene is left open where the match is weak. Clone size is not always given. Where it is, it says once, few, many or a class for expanded clones.

14	.	TRBJ2-5	many	TRBV6-1	TGTGCCAGCAGTGACCCGGACCTAAAGGAGACCCAGTACTTC	CASSDPDLKETQYF
14	.	TRBJ2-3	few	TRBV12-3/TRBV12-4	TGTGCCAGCAGTTTAAATCCAACCGCAGATACGCAGTATTTT	CASSLNPTADTQYF
15	.	TRBJ2-5	.	TRBV20-1	TGCAGTGCTAGATCCCTCACCCGGGTGGGAGAGACCCAGTACTTC	CSARSLTRVGETQYF
12	TRBD2	TRBJ2-5	.	TRBV6-2/TRBV6-3	TGTGCCGCGAGGGAGGGACGAGAGACCCAGTACTTC	CAAREGRETQYF
19	TRBD2	TRBJ2-2	.	TRBV4-3	TGCGCCAGCAGCCAAGATCAAAGTCGGGGGGTCCGAGGTATCGGGGAGCTGTTTTTT	CASSQDQSRGVRGIGELFF
15	.	TRBJ2-5	.	TRBV20-1	TGCAGTGCTAGAGGCGTTTCATTATCCCAAGAGACCCAGTACTTC	CSARGVSLSQETQYF
14	.	TRBJ2-1	many	TRBV2	TGTGCCAGCGGGGCAGGGCGGTTCGACAATGAGCAGTTCTTC	CASGAGRFDNEQFF
15	TRBD1	TRBJ1-1	many	TRBV5-6	TGTGCCAGCAGCTTGGCCCCGACAGGGGGGTTGGGGGCTTTCTTT	CASSLAPTGGLGAFF
16	TRBD1	TRBJ1-1	.	TRBV28	TGTGCCAGCAGTTCGCTCTCAGGGGACAGGAACACTGAAGCTTTCTTT	CASSSLSGDRNTEAFF
14	.	TRBJ2-5	.	TRBV5-1	TGCGCCAGCAGCTCGAATACACTTCAAGAGACCCAGTACTTC	CASSSNTLQETQYF
16	TRBD2	TRBJ2-1	few	TRBV29-1	TGCAGCGTTGAGCCCTACTTCGGAGCGGGGGACAATGAGCAGTTCTTC	CSVEPYFGAGDNEQFF
15	.	TRBJ1-5	few	TRBV10-2	TGCGCCAGCAGTGAGTCTGGAGGACCCGATCAGCCCCAGCATTTT	CASSESGGPDQPQHF
17	TRBD2	TRBJ2-3	.	TRBV4-3	TGCGCCAGCAGCCAAGATGGGCTAGCGGCTAGCACAGATACGCAGTATTTT	CASSQDGLAASTDTQYF
14	TRBD1	TRBJ1-3	.	TRBV15	TGTGCCACCGAAGACAGGGGTTATGGAAACACCATATATTTT	CATEDRGYGNTIYF
16	TRBD2	TRBJ2-3	.	TRBV4-2	TGTGCCAGCAGCCAAGTGGCGGGGGGCTTTTCAGATACGCAGTATTTT	CASSQVAGGFSDTQYF